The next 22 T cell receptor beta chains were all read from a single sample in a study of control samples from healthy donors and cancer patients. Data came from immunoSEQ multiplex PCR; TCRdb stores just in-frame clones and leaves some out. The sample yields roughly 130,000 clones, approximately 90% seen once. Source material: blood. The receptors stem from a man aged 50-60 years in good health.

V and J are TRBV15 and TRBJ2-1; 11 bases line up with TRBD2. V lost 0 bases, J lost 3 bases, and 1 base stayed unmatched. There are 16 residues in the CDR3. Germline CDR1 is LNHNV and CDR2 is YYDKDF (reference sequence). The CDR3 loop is CATSRDTSGGYNEQFF. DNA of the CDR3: TGTGCCACCAGCAGAGATACTAGCGGGGGCTACAATGAGCAGTTCTTC.

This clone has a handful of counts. In DNA, the CDR3 is TGTGCCAGCAGGCCAGCCTCTGGAAACACCATATATTTT. The encoded protein is CASRPASGNTIYF. The V call is TRBV3-1 (or the pseudogene TRBV3-2), the J call TRBJ1-3; D gene uncertain. Deletions cut 6 bases from V and 0 bases from J, with 6 bases between. Germline V gene data show CDR1 as LGHDT and CDR2 as YNNKEL (reference sequence). This CDR3 is built from 13 residues.

CDR3 DNA sequence: TGTGCCAGTGACTCGACAGGACCGTCCTACGAGCAGTACTTC. This gives the protein CASDSTGPSYEQYF. The rearrangement uses TRBV2 and TRBJ2-7, with D possibly matching TRBD1 (6 bases). V lost 9 bases, J lost 1 base, and 16 bases lay in between. The CDR3 sequence is 14 residues long. Germline V gives CDR1 SNHLY, CDR2 FYNNEI.

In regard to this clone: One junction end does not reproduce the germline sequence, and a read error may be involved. Here the CDR3 DNA reads TGTGCCAGCAGCTCCGGGACAGGGCACCTAGACTTC. It yields the protein CASSSGTGHLDF. This rearrangement joins TRBV28 to TRBJ2-7, with 9 bases identical to TRBD1. Germline lookup yields CDR1 MDHEN and CDR2 SYDVKM. The CDR3 is made up of 12 amino acids.

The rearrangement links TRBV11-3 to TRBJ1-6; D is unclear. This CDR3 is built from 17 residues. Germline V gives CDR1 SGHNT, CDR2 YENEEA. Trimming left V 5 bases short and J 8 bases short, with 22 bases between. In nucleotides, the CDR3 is TGTGCCAGCAGCAATAAGGGCCAGAGCTCCCTATATTCACCCCTCCACTTT. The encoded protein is CASSNKGQSSLYSPLHF.

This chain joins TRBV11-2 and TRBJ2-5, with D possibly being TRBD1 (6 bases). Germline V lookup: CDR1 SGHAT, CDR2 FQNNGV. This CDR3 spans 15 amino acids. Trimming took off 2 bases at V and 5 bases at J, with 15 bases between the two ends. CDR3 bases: TGTGCCAGCAGCTTATTTGCGGGTAGGGGGGAGACCCAGTACTTC. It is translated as CASSLFAGRGETQYF.

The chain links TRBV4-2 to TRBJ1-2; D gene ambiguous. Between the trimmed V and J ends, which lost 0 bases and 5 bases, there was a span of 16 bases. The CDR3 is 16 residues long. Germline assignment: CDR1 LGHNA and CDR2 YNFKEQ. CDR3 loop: CASSQDFRAPGYGYTF. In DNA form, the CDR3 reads TGTGCCAGCAGCCAAGACTTTCGAGCCCCGGGGTATGGCTACACCTTC.

The CDR3 reads CASRPGLAGLEQFF. The CDR3 DNA follows: TGTGCCAGCAGACCGGGACTAGCGGGGCTTGAGCAGTTCTTC. The V gene is TRBV2, the J gene TRBJ2-1; 13 bases are shared with TRBD2. Trimming at V came to 6 bases and at J to 9 bases, leaving 5 bases not matched to a gene. This CDR3 has 14 amino acids. Germline loops: CDR1 SNHLY, CDR2 FYNNEI.

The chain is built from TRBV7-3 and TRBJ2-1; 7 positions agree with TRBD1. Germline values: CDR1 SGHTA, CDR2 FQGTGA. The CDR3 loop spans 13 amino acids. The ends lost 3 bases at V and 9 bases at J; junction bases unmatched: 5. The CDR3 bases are TGTGCCAGCAGCTTCCCAGACAGGGTTGAGCAGTTCTTC. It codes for CASSFPDRVEQFF. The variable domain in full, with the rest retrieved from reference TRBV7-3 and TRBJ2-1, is GAGVSQTPSNKVTEKGKYVELRCDPISGHTALYWYRQSLGQGPEFLIYFQGTGAADDSGLPNDRFFAVRPEGSVSTLKIQRTERGDSAVYLCASSFPDRVEQFFGPGTRLTVL.

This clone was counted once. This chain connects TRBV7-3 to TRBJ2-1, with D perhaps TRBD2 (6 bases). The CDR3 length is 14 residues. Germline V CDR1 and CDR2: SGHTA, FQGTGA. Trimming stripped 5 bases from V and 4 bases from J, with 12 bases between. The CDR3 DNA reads TGTGCCAGCAGCCTACACGGGACTTACAATGAGCAGTTCTTC. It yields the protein CASSLHGTYNEQFF.

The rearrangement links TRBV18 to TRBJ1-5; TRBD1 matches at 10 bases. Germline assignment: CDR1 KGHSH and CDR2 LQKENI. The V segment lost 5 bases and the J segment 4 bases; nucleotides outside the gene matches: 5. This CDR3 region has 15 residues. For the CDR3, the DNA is TGTGCCAGCTCAGCGGGACAGGGGACGAATCAGCCCCAGCATTTT. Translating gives CASSAGQGTNQPQHF.

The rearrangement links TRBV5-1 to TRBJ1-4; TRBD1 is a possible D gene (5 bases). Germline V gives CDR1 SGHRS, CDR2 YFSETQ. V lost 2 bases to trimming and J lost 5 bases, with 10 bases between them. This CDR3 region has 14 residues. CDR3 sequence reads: CASSFGTTNEKLFF. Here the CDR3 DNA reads TGCGCCAGCAGCTTTGGGACCACCAATGAAAAACTGTTTTTT.

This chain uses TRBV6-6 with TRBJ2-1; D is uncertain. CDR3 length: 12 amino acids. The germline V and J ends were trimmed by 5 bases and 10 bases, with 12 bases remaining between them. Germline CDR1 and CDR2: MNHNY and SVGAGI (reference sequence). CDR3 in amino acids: CASSLSLDEQFF. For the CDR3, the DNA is TGTGCCAGCAGTCTATCTTTAGACGAGCAGTTCTTC.

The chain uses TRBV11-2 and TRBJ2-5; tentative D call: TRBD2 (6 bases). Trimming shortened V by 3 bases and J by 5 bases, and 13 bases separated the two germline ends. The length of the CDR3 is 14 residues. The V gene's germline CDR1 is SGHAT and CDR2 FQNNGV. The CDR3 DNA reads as TGTGCCAGCAGCTTGGAACTAGCCCCGGAGACCCAGTACTTC. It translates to CASSLELAPETQYF. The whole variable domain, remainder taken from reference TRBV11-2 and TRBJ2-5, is EAGVAQSPRYKIIEKRQSVAFWCNPISGHATLYWYQQILGQGPKLLIQFQNNGVVDDSQLPKDRFSAERLKGVDSTLKIQPAKLEDSAVYLCASSLELAPETQYFGPGTRLLVL.

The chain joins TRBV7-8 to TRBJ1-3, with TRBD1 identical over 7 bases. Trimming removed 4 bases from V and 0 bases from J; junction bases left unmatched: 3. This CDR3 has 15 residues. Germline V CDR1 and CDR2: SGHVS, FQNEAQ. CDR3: CASSSGQSSGNTIYF. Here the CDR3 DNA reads TGTGCCAGCAGCTCGGGACAGTCCTCTGGAAACACCATATATTTT.

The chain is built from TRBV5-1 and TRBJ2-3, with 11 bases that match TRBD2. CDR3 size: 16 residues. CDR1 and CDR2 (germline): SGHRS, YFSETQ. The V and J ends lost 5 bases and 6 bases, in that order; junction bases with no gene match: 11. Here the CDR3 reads CASRSNLAGGVDTQYF. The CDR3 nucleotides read TGCGCCAGCAGGTCTAACCTAGCGGGGGGTGTGGATACGCAGTATTTT.

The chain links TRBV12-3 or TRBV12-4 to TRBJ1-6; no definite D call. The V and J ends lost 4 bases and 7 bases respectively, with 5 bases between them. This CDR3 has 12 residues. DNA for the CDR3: TGTGCCAGCAGTTCGCTAAATTCACCCCTCCACTTT. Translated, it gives CASSSLNSPLHF.

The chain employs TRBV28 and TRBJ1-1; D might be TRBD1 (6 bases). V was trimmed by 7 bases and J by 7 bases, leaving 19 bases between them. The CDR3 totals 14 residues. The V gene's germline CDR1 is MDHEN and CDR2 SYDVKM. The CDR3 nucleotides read TGTGCCAGCAATCAGGGCAGGGGTCGAATTGAAGCTTTCTTT. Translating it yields CASNQGRGRIEAFF.

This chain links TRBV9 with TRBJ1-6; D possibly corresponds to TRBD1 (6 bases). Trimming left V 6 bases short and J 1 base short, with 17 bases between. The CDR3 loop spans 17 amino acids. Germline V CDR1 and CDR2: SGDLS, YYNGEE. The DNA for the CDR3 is TGTGCCAGCAACCAGCGTAGGGGGGAGTCCTATAATTCACCCCTCCACTTT. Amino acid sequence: CASNQRRGESYNSPLHF.

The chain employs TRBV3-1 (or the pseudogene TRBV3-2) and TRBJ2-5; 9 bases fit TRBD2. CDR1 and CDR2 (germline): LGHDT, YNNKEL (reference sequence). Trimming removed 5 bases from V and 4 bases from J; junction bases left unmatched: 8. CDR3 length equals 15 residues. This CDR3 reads CASSIGGGAGETQYF. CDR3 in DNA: TGTGCCAGCAGCATCGGCGGGGGGGCTGGAGAGACCCAGTACTTC.

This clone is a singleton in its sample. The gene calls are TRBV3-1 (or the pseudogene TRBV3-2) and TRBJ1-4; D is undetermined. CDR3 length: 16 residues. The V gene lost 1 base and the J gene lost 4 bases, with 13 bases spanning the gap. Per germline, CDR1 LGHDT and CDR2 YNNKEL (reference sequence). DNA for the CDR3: TGTGCCAGCAGCCAAGGTTCAGGCGGAGGTAATGAAAAACTGTTTTTT. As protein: CASSQGSGGGNEKLFF.

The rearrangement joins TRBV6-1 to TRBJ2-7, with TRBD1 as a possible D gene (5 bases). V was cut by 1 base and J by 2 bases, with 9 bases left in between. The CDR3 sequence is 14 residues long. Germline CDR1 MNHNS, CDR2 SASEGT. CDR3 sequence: CASSEGGLTYEQYF. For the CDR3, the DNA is TGTGCCAGCAGTGAAGGGGGCTTAACCTACGAGCAGTACTTC.